These T cell receptor beta chains were read from a single sample in a study of CD8 T cells in Susac syndrome. TCRdb used MiXCR to reprocess the immunoSEQ multiplex PCR reads, holding one entry per CDR3 protein. The sample holds about 120,000 distinct CDR3 sequences, around 94% seen once. Sequencing was performed on CD8+ T cells from PBMCs. The source is a human donor with Susac syndrome. The CDR3 runs from the conserved cysteine through the conserved F or W.

v_call cdr3_aa
TRBV19 CASSMGGQNTEAFF
TRBV20-1 CSASGVAASGGVDTQYF
TRBV3-1 CASSPGQAYYEQYF
TRBV2 CASSPRPKNRDTQYF
TRBV4-3 CASSQDRTGGLYEQYF
TRBV30 CAWSGSNRDSTYEQYF
TRBV29-1 CSVDGDRVGYTF
TRBV7-9 CASSLAQGGRTEAFF
TRBV13 CASSLTGDGYGYTF
TRBV6-1 CASSETSGGGDTQYF
TRBV5-8 CASSLAEAGHTDTQYF
TRBV5-6 CASSLGVAPYEQYF
TRBV6-6 CASSYTGGAFF
TRBV20-1 CSATGQEHNQPQHF
TRBV11-2 CASSMGTVYSNQPQHF
TRBV21-1 CASRTVHSGANVLTF
TRBV12-3/TRBV12-4 CASSAGTANGGYGYTF
TRBV20-1 CSAQIGDRVEKLFF
TRBV25-1 CASSETGDYGYTF
TRBV28 CASSTSEFDTEAFF
TRBV7-3 CASSELGTDTQYF
TRBV5-6 CASSLAIRHPSIDEQFF
TRBV6-4 CASSDEPTGMDNEQFF